The 14 T cell receptor beta chains below come from one sample, sequenced in a study of T-cell reconstitution after alpha-beta-depleted transplantation in children. Using unique molecular identifiers, the investigators prepared the TCRbeta library. In TCRdb, the PCR reads were re-called with MiXCR into one record per CDR3 protein. The sample includes 200,000 to 300,000 distinct CDR3 sequences, 25% of them seen just once. Sequencing used PBMCs, obtained before TCRalphabeta/CD19-depleted stem cell transplant. The receptors originated from a girl under 10 years old with Fanconi anemia, due to receive a stem cell transplant.

This clonotype occurred a few times. The V and J genes are TRBV20-1 and TRBJ2-1, with 13 nucleotides matching TRBD2. This CDR3 is built from 14 residues. Germline CDR1 DFQATT, CDR2 SNEGSKA (reference sequence). Trimming removed 3 bases from V and 8 bases from J; junction bases left unmatched: 4. The chain's CDR3 is CSARRTSGGDEQFF. The CDR3 DNA sequence: TGCAGTGCTAGGAGGACTAGCGGGGGCGATGAGCAGTTCTTC.

This chain links TRBV23-1 with TRBJ1-3; D unclear. TRBV23-1 counts as an open reading frame of uncertain function. The CDR3 covers 13 residues. The V and J ends lost 4 bases and 10 bases respectively, with 14 bases between them. The CDR3 reads CASSLPGARTIYF. The DNA of the CDR3 is TGCGCCAGCAGTCTCCCAGGCGCTCGGACCATATATTTT.

This clonotype was counted only a few times. The rearrangement links TRBV6-1 to TRBJ2-7; the D is unclear. CDR1 is MNHNS and CDR2 is SASEGT in the germline V gene. This CDR3 region has 15 residues. Between the trimmed V and J ends, which lost 6 bases and 2 bases, there was a span of 17 bases. CDR3: CASRVRVGQTYEQYF. The CDR3 DNA reads TGTGCCAGCAGGGTGAGAGTAGGGCAGACCTACGAGCAGTACTTC.

This clonotype appeared once. The chain is built from TRBV12-3 or TRBV12-4 and TRBJ2-2, with D tentatively TRBD1 (6 bases). There are 16 residues in the CDR3. Trimming took off 8 bases at V and 4 bases at J, with 20 bases between the two ends. The DNA for the CDR3 is TGTGCCAGCCGCATCCTGGGGGCGCTCGGCACCGGGGAGCTGTTTTTT. Protein sequence: CASRILGALGTGELFF.

This chain links TRBV5-1 with TRBJ2-3; D is unresolved. Germline assignment: CDR1 SGHRS and CDR2 YFSETQ. V gave up 0 bases and J gave up 2 bases, with 7 bases separating them. The CDR3 is 14 residues long. CDR3 DNA sequence: TGCGCCAGCAGCTTGGTTCTAACCACAGATACGCAGTATTTT. It codes for CASSLVLTTDTQYF.

This clonotype was recorded a few times. This chain joins TRBV28 and TRBJ2-7, with TRBD1 matching 7 bases. Germline loops: CDR1 MDHEN, CDR2 SYDVKM. The CDR3 sequence is 17 residues long. Unmatched junction bases numbered 16, after V lost 6 bases and J lost 2 bases. CDR3 amino acids: CASSSMGRDSLTYEQYF. The CDR3 DNA is TGTGCCAGCAGCTCAATGGGCCGGGACAGCTTGACCTACGAGCAGTACTTC.

This clonotype was seen ten or more times. This chain joins TRBV7-2 and TRBJ2-1, with TRBD2 identical over 8 bases. After removal of 6 bases from V and 7 bases from J, the junction contained 23 bases not matched to a gene. CDR3 size: 19 residues. Germline V gene lookup returns CDR1 SGHTA and CDR2 FQGNSA. For the CDR3, the DNA is TGTGCCAGCAGTTCCTCTCGCGGCCGGGGGGGCTTCTGGCTTAATGAGCAGTTCTTC. This sequence encodes CASSSSRGRGGFWLNEQFF. Together with reference TRBV7-2 and TRBJ2-1, the CDR3 gives the full variable domain: GAGVSQSPSNKVTEKGKDVELRCDPISGHTALYWYRQSLGQGLEFLIYFQGNSAPDKSGLPSDRFSAERTGGSVSTLTIQRTQQEDSAVYLCASSSSRGRGGFWLNEQFFGPGTRLTVL.

Many counts were recorded for this clonotype. The chain is built from TRBV19 and TRBJ1-1; 8 bases match TRBD1. V shed 7 bases and J 0 bases; nucleotides not matched to a gene: 10. CDR3 size: 16 residues. Germline CDR1 LNHDA, CDR2 SQIVND (reference sequence). In DNA form, the CDR3 reads TGTGCCAGTATAAGGCAGGGGGCTGTTTTGAACACTGAAGCTTTCTTT. Its protein product is CASIRQGAVLNTEAFF.

In its sample, this clonotype was seen many times. The V call is TRBV29-1, the J call TRBJ2-1; the D gene is possibly TRBD2 (5 bases). Germline lookup yields CDR1 SQVTM and CDR2 ANQGSEA. The V gene lost 4 bases and the J gene lost 3 bases, with 7 bases spanning the gap. The CDR3 has 12 residues. The CDR3: CSVGGSYNEQFF. In DNA form, the CDR3 reads TGCAGCGTTGGTGGGAGCTACAATGAGCAGTTCTTC.

This clonotype has a count of ten or more. The chain joins TRBV5-1 to TRBJ1-1; 9 bases are a match to TRBD1. The CDR3 length is 16 residues. The trim removed 4 bases at V and 4 bases at J, leaving 11 bases unmatched. In germline, CDR1 is SGHRS, CDR2 YFSETQ. The CDR3 region is CASSGDRVRGGTEAFF. CDR3 nucleotides: TGCGCCAGCAGCGGGGACAGGGTCAGAGGTGGCACTGAAGCTTTCTTT.

There are many counts of this clonotype. This chain connects TRBV6-5 to TRBJ2-7; D is possibly TRBD1 or TRBD2 (6 bases each). The V end lost 8 bases, the J end lost 2 bases, and 22 bases lay between the germline ends. The germline V gene encodes CDR1 MNHEY and CDR2 SVGAGI. This CDR3 comprises 16 residues. CDR3 residues: CASRMDGGVGTYEQYF. The CDR3 coding sequence is TGTGCCAGCCGAATGGACGGGGGCGTAGGTACCTACGAGCAGTACTTC.

The chain couples TRBV5-1 to TRBJ1-1; D uncertain. With 6 bases removed from V and 1 base from J, the gap between germline ends came to 10 bases. CDR3 length: 13 residues. The germline gives CDR1 SGHRS, CDR2 YFSETQ. CDR3 nucleotides: TGCGCCAGCACCATCCAGGAGAACACTGAAGCTTTCTTT. Amino acids: CASTIQENTEAFF.

The J gene is TRBJ2-5, the V gene TRBV11-2; D is uncertain. V lost 2 bases to trimming and J lost 5 bases, with 12 bases between them. CDR1 is SGHAT, CDR2 FQNNGV, per germline. CDR3 size: 14 residues. This CDR3 is CASSLRATVETQYF. The CDR3 region has the DNA TGTGCCAGCAGCTTACGAGCGACGGTTGAGACCCAGTACTTC.

This clonotype was recorded at least ten times. In DNA, the CDR3 is TGCAGCGTTGTGGGTCTAGCGAATGGCAATGAGCAGTTCTTC. Its translation is CSVVGLANGNEQFF. The chain combines TRBV29-1 with TRBJ2-1, with a possible D match to TRBD2 (6 bases). Trimming stripped 4 bases from V and 6 bases from J, with 16 bases between. The CDR3 is made up of 14 amino acids. Looked up from germline, CDR1 is SQVTM and CDR2 is ANQGSEA.